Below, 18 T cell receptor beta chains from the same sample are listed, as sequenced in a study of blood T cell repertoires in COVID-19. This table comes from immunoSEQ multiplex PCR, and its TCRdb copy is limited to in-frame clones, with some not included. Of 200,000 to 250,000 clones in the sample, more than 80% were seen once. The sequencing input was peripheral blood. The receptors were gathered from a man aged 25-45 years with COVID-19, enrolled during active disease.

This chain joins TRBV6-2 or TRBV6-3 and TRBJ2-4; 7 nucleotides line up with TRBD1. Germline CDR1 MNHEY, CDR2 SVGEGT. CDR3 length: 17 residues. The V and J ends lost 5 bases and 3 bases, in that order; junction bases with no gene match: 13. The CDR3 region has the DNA TGTGCCAGCAGTCCACTTTCAGGGGGTGGCGGCAAAAACATTCAGTACTTC. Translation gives CASSPLSGGGGKNIQYF.

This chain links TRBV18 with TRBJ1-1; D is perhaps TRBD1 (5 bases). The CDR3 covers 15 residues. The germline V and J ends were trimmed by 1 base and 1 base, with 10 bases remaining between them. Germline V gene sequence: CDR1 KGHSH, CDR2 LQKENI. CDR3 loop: CASSPRDGGNTEAFF. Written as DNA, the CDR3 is TGTGCCAGCTCACCACGGGACGGGGGGAACACTGAAGCTTTCTTT.

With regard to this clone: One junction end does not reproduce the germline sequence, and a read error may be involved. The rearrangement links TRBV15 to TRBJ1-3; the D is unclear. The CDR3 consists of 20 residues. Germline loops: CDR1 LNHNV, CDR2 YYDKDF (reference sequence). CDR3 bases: TGTGCCACCAACAGAGACGCGGCCGCAACCGCAACCTTCTCTGGAAACACCATATATTTT. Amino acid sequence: CATNRDAAATATFSGNTIYF.

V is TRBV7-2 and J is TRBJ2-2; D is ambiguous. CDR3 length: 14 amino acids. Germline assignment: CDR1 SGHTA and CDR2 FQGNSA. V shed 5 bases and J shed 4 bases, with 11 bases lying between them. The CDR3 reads CASSPQRSTGELFF. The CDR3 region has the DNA TGTGCCAGCAGCCCTCAGCGTAGCACCGGGGAGCTGTTTTTT.

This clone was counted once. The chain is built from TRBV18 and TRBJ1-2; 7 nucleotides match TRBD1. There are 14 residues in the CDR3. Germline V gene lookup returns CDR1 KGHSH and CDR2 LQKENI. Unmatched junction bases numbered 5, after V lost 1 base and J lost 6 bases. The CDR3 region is CASSPQEGAHGYTF. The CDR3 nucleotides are TGTGCCAGCTCACCACAAGAGGGGGCCCATGGCTACACCTTC.

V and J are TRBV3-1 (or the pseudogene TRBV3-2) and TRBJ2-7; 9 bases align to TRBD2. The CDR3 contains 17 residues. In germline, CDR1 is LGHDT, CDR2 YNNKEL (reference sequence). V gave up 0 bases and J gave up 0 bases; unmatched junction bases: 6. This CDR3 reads CASSQDIAGATSYEQYF. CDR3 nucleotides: TGTGCCAGCAGCCAAGACATAGCGGGAGCAACCTCCTACGAGCAGTACTTC.

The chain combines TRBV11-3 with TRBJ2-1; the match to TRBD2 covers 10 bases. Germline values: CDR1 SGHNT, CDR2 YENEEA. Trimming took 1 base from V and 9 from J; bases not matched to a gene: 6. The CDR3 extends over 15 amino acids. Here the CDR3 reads CASSLGERGGSEQFF. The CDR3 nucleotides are TGTGCCAGCAGCTTAGGCGAGCGGGGGGGCAGTGAGCAGTTCTTC.

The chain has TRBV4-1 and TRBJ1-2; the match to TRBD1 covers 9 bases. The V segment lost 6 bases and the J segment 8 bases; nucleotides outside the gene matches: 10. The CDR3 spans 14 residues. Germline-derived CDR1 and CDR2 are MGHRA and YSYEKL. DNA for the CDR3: TGCGCCAGCAGGGTGGGACAGGGCTCGGGAGGCTACACCTTC. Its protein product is CASRVGQGSGGYTF.

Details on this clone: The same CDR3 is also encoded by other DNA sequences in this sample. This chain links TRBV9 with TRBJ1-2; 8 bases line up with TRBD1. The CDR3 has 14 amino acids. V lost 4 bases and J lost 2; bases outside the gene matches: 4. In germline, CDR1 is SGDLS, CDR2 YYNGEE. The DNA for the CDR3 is TGTGCCAGCAGCCCCGGGACAGGCAACTATGGCTACACCTTC. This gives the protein CASSPGTGNYGYTF.

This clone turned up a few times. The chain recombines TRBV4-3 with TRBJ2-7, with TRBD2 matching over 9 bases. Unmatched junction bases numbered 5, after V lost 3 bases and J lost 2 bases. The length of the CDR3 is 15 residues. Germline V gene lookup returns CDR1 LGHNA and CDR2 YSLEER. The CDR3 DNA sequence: TGCGCCAGCAGCCACTTAGCGGGAGAAGCCTACGAGCAGTACTTC. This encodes CASSHLAGEAYEQYF.

The DNA of the CDR3 is TGTGCCAGCAGACCCCCCGGGGGGGACGAGCAGTACTTC. Translated: CASRPPGGDEQYF. V and J are TRBV6-5 and TRBJ2-7; TRBD2 agrees at 8 bases. The length of the CDR3 is 13 residues. Trimming took 6 bases from V and 5 from J; bases not matched to a gene: 6. Germline CDR1 reads MNHEY; CDR2 reads SVGAGI.

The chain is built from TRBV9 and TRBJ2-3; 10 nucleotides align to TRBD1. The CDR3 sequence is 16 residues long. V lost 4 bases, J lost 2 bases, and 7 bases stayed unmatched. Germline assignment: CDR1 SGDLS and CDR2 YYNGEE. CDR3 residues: CASSPPTGGPTDTQYF. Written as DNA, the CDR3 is TGTGCCAGCAGCCCCCCGACAGGGGGCCCCACAGATACGCAGTATTTT. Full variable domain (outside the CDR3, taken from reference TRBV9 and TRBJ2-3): DSGVTQTPKHLITATGQRVTLRCSPRSGDLSVYWYQQSLDQGLQFLIQYYNGEERAKGNILERFSAQQFPDLHSELNLSSLELGDSALYFCASSPPTGGPTDTQYFGPGTRLTVL.

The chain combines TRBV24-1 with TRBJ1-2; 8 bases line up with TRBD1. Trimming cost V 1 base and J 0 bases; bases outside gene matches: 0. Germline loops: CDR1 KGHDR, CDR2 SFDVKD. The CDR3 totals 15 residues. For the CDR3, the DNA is TGTGCCACCAGTGATTTACAGGGGGCTAACTATGGCTACACCTTC. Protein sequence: CATSDLQGANYGYTF.

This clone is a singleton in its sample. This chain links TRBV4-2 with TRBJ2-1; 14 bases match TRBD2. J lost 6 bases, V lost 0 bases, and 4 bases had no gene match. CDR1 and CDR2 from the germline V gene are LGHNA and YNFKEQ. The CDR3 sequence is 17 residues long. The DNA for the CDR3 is TGTGCCAGCAGCCAAGATGGGACTAGCGGGAGAGGCAATGAGCAGTTCTTC. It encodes CASSQDGTSGRGNEQFF.

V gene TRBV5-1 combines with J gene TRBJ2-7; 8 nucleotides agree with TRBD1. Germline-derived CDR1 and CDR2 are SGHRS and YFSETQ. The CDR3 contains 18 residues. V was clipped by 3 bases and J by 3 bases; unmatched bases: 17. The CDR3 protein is CASSSGQEYTIVDYEQYF. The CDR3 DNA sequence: TGCGCCAGCAGCTCGGGACAGGAGTATACGATTGTCGACTACGAGCAGTACTTC.

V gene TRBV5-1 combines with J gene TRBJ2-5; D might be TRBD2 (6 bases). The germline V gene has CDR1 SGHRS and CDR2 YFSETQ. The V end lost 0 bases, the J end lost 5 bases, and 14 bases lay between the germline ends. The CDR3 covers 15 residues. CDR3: CASSLEPGVGETQYF. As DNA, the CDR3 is TGCGCCAGCAGCTTGGAGCCGGGAGTCGGGGAGACCCAGTACTTC.

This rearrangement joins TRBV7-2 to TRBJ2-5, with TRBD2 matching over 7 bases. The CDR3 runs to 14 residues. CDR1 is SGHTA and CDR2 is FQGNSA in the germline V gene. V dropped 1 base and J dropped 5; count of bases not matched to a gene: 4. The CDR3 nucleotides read TGTGCCAGCAGCTTAGATGGGGGAGGGGAGACCCAGTACTTC. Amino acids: CASSLDGGGETQYF.

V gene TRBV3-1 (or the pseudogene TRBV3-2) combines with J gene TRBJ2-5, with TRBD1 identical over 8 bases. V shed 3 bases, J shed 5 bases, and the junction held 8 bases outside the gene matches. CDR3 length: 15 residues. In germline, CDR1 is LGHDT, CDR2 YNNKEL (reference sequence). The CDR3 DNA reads TGTGCCAGCAGCCACTCCTCAGGGGGCGGCGAGACCCAGTACTTC. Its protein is CASSHSSGGGETQYF.